This T cell receptor (beta chain) emerged from a study of blood T cells in healthy people across ages. To note about this clonotype: The junction departs from germline at one end; a sequencing error may be responsible.

Through a sample-barcoded 5' primer and a J-beta primer mix, a second PCR was run for roughly 6 to 12 cycles. A template-switch adaptor that had 12 random nucleotides put a tag on each cDNA molecule. TCRdb ran MiXCR on the 5' RACE reads and lists one entry per CDR3 protein. The top ten hold under 25% of the sample, which has 1.8 million or so distinct CDR3 sequences, about 39% seen once. The receptor was isolated from a human donor in good health. The specimen was blood.

The chain's CDR3 is CASSPTGEDYGCTF. CDR3 coding DNA: TGCGCCAGCAGCCCAACAGGGGAGGACTATGGCTGCACCTTC. This rearrangement joins TRBV5-1 to TRBJ1-2; 7 bases agree with TRBD1. The length of the CDR3 is 14 residues. CDR1 is SGHRS and CDR2 is YFSETQ in the germline V gene.